Below, one T cell receptor beta chain is given with its context. Trimming pared 8 bases from V and 2 bases from J, leaving 7 bases between. The CDR3 covers 13 residues. Germline V gene lookup returns CDR1 SEHNR and CDR2 FQNEAQ (reference sequence). This record belongs to a study of blood T cell repertoires in COVID-19. Original handling: Reference gene primer amplification in the assay estimated nucleated cell counts. Some clones are missing from TCRdb's copy, which holds only in-frame ones; the method was immunoSEQ multiplex PCR. The V and J calls and clone size were taken over from that table, and D and trimming were inferred from the DNA. The sample records 110,000 to 150,000 clones, around 83% being singletons.

What was sequenced was peripheral blood. This sequence originates from a woman older than 75 with acute or convalescent COVID-19. V gene TRBV7-9 combines with J gene TRBJ2-6, with D perhaps matching TRBD1 (5 bases). CDR3 bases: TGTGCCAGCGGGGCTACTGGGGCCAACGTCCTGACTTTC. It is translated as CASGATGANVLTF. Full variable domain (remainder filled in from reference TRBV7-9 and TRBJ2-6): DTGVSQNPRHKITKRGQNVTFRCDPISEHNRLYWYRQTLGQGPEFLTYFQNEAQLEKSRLLSDRFSAERPKGSFSTLEIQRTEQGDSAMYLCASGATGANVLTFGAGSRLTVL.